The rows below give T cell receptor beta chains drawn from one sample of a study of cytomegalovirus exposure and HLA in healthy donors. Measured with immunoSEQ multiplex PCR; TCRdb has only the in-frame clones, and not every one. The table records 54,000 or so clones, about 57% of them present only once. The sample comprised PBMCs. The receptors here all came from a human donor in good health. Each CDR3 is given with its conserved first and last residue. Fields, in order: clone size, V gene, CDR3 protein. Expanded clones get a size class; other rows say once, few or many, or leave the size out.

clone_size: .; v_call: TRBV27; cdr3_aa: CASRSTHTGELFF
clone_size: .; v_call: TRBV7-9; cdr3_aa: CASSLGQNYGYTF
clone_size: .; v_call: TRBV9; cdr3_aa: CASSVAHRGTEAFF
clone_size: .; v_call: TRBV5-1; cdr3_aa: CASSLTEYNEQFF
clone_size: .; v_call: TRBV7-9; cdr3_aa: CASSPQVSSYEQYF
clone_size: .; v_call: TRBV14; cdr3_aa: CASSQDPGLGGDEQFF
clone_size: few; v_call: TRBV7-6; cdr3_aa: CASSHPGQKETQYF
clone_size: few; v_call: TRBV9; cdr3_aa: CASSVGGRNTEAFF
clone_size: .; v_call: TRBV30; cdr3_aa: CAWSGTSRQETQYF
clone_size: few; v_call: TRBV27; cdr3_aa: CASSPDRGLFAQYF
clone_size: once; v_call: TRBV4-1; cdr3_aa: CASSQDTSGEPNNYEQYF
clone_size: few; v_call: TRBV30; cdr3_aa: CAWTALRDRGYEQYF
clone_size: few; v_call: TRBV4-1; cdr3_aa: CASSQDRGSFGQYF
clone_size: once; v_call: TRBV5-1; cdr3_aa: CASSPGRSTSYGYTF
clone_size: few; v_call: TRBV19; cdr3_aa: CASSMQGVNEQYF
clone_size: few; v_call: TRBV6-1; cdr3_aa: CASIFNREYYEQYF
clone_size: .; v_call: TRBV2; cdr3_aa: CARKGESSYEQYF
clone_size: once; v_call: TRBV19; cdr3_aa: CASSNTGGQGYEQYF
clone_size: .; v_call: TRBV5-1; cdr3_aa: CASTIPPGDEQFF
clone_size: .; v_call: TRBV11-1; cdr3_aa: CASSEGQGVNTEAFF
clone_size: .; v_call: TRBV6-5; cdr3_aa: CASSGTGRGNTIYF